The 13 T cell receptor beta chains reported below all come from one sample, sequenced in a study of cytomegalovirus exposure and HLA in healthy donors. Amplification used 60 Vbeta primers and 13 Jbeta primers. The protocol was immunoSEQ multiplex PCR, while the TCRdb copy is restricted to in-frame clones and leaves out a portion. The table shows some 150,000 clones, with approximately 77% occurring only once. Sequenced material: PBMCs. These receptors were taken from a male donor in good health and CMV-seronegative.

The rearrangement uses TRBV6-5 and TRBJ1-2; 7 positions match TRBD1. Trimming took 6 bases from V and 2 from J; bases not matched to a gene: 3. The CDR3 loop spans 13 amino acids. Germline assignment: CDR1 MNHEY and CDR2 SVGAGI. The CDR3 nucleotides read TGTGCCAGCAGCCCGGGACAGAACTATGGCTACACCTTC. Translation: CASSPGQNYGYTF.

V is TRBV13 and J is TRBJ2-3; 7 bases map to TRBD2. The CDR3 has 15 residues. In germline, CDR1 is PRHDT, CDR2 FYEKMQ (reference sequence). Trimming cost V 0 bases and J 11 bases; bases outside gene matches: 11. The DNA for the CDR3 is TGTGCCAGCAGCTTAGGCCCGGGGAGGGAGCAAAGGCAGTATTTT. Translated, it gives CASSLGPGREQRQYF. Variable domain in full (rest from reference TRBV13 and TRBJ2-3): AAGVIQSPRHLIKEKRETATLKCYPIPRHDTVYWYQQGPGQDPQFLISFYEKMQSDKGSIPDRFSAQQFSDYHSELNMSSLELGDSALYFCASSLGPGREQRQYFGPGTRLTVL.

This clone appeared once. The V gene is TRBV28, the J gene TRBJ1-2; D gene uncertain. The CDR3 is 14 residues long. The ends were cut back, 3 bases at V and 8 bases at J, with 16 bases in the middle. Germline V gives CDR1 MDHEN, CDR2 SYDVKM. The CDR3 here is CASSLVAPRPGYTF. The CDR3 DNA reads as TGTGCCAGCAGTTTGGTGGCCCCCCGTCCCGGCTACACCTTC.

The chain is built from TRBV4-1 and TRBJ2-1; 7 bases map to TRBD1. Germline CDR1 MGHRA, CDR2 YSYEKL. The CDR3 extends over 15 amino acids. The junction had 9 bases not matched to a gene; V was cut back by 1 base and J by 9 bases. The DNA of the CDR3 is TGCGCCAGCAGCCAAGCCCGAGTCCCAGGGGGTGAGCAGTTCTTC. Protein: CASSQARVPGGEQFF.

The V gene is TRBV7-2, the J gene TRBJ2-3; no definite D call. Germline V gene sequence: CDR1 SGHTA, CDR2 FQGNSA. This CDR3 is built from 15 residues. V was shortened by 4 bases and J by 4 bases, with 15 bases between the two germline ends. DNA for the CDR3: TGTGCCAGCAGCTCAGATTGGCTCCGTGCAGATACGCAGTATTTT. Residues: CASSSDWLRADTQYF.

This chain connects TRBV7-2 to TRBJ1-2, with D unresolved. CDR3 size: 14 residues. Germline-derived CDR1 and CDR2 are SGHTA and FQGNSA. Trimming stripped 1 base from V and 2 bases from J, with 8 bases between. The CDR3 sequence is CASSLVAPNYGYTF. The CDR3 DNA reads as TGTGCCAGCAGCTTAGTAGCGCCCAACTATGGCTACACCTTC.

This chain joins TRBV9 and TRBJ1-4; 12 bases line up with TRBD1. V shed 4 bases and J 7 bases; nucleotides not matched to a gene: 11. CDR1 and CDR2 from the germline V gene are SGDLS and YYNGEE. This CDR3 comprises 17 residues. The CDR3, as DNA: TGTGCCAGCAGCCTTACCGGGACAGGGGGCTTAGGTGAAAAACTGTTTTTT. Protein sequence: CASSLTGTGGLGEKLFF.

V is TRBV13 and J is TRBJ1-3; 7 nucleotides agree with TRBD1. Germline assignment: CDR1 PRHDT and CDR2 FYEKMQ (reference sequence). Trimming at V came to 7 bases and at J to 4 bases, leaving 16 bases not matched to a gene. The CDR3 has 17 amino acids. CDR3 in amino acids: CASIQAGGPLRGNTIYF. The CDR3 nucleotides are TGTGCCAGCATCCAGGCAGGGGGACCTCTTCGCGGAAACACCATATATTTT.

With regard to this clone: Mismatch with germline at one junction end may stem from a read error. The chain uses TRBV7-9 and TRBJ2-1, with 13 bases aligning to TRBD2. Germline V gene sequence: CDR1 SEHNR, CDR2 FQNEAQ (reference sequence). This CDR3 contains 18 residues. CDR3 sequence reads: CSSSSTSGRLTLIVEQFF. CDR3 nucleotide sequence: TGTTCCAGCAGCTCGACTAGCGGGAGGCTTACCCTAATAGTTGAGCAGTTCTTC.

V and J are TRBV7-9 and TRBJ2-1; 12 positions agree with TRBD2. CDR1 is SEHNR and CDR2 is FQNEAQ in the germline V gene (reference sequence). The CDR3 consists of 15 residues. The V segment lost 5 bases and the J segment 7 bases; nucleotides outside the gene matches: 6. This CDR3 reads CASSPSGGARNEQFF. DNA of the CDR3: TGTGCCAGCAGCCCTAGCGGGGGGGCCAGGAATGAGCAGTTCTTC.

V is TRBV27 and J is TRBJ1-2, with 7 bases aligning to TRBD1. Trimming cost V 3 bases and J 6 bases; bases outside gene matches: 7. The germline V gene has CDR1 MNHEY and CDR2 SMNVEV (reference sequence). The CDR3 is 14 residues long. The CDR3 reads CASSFRQGVDGYTF. CDR3 DNA sequence: TGTGCCAGCAGTTTTAGACAGGGAGTTGATGGCTACACCTTC.

This chain uses TRBV13 with TRBJ2-7; weak D call: TRBD1 (6 bases). The CDR3 is made up of 16 amino acids. The germline V gene has CDR1 PRHDT and CDR2 FYEKMQ (reference sequence). The germline V and J ends were trimmed by 6 bases and 10 bases, with 28 bases remaining between them. CDR3: CASSRRNRVLTSRQYF. The CDR3 DNA reads TGTGCCAGCAGTCGACGGAACAGGGTTTTAACTTCCCGACAGTACTTC. Complete variable domain (other parts from reference TRBV13 and TRBJ2-7): AAGVIQSPRHLIKEKRETATLKCYPIPRHDTVYWYQQGPGQDPQFLISFYEKMQSDKGSIPDRFSAQQFSDYHSELNMSSLELGDSALYFCASSRRNRVLTSRQYFGPGTRLTVT.

V usage is TRBV11-2 and J usage is TRBJ1-3; TRBD1 matches 7 bases. Germline-derived CDR1 and CDR2 are SGHAT and FQNNGV. This CDR3 has 15 residues. Trimming took 4 bases from V and 0 from J; bases not matched to a gene: 3. CDR3 sequence (DNA): TGTGCCAGCAGCTCGGACAGGCTCTCTGGAAACACCATATATTTT. It specifies CASSSDRLSGNTIYF.